This entry lists 21 T cell receptor beta chains sequenced from one sample in a study of graft-versus-host responses after intestinal transplantation. Produced via immunoSEQ multiplex PCR; TCRdb's table is partial and in-frame only. In the table there are under 45,000 clones, 85% to 90% of which are singletons. Sequencing used PBMCs, obtained 267 days after transplant. The receptors derive from a human patient who received an intestinal transplant, so some T cells may come from the graft donor.

The chain recombines TRBV4-2 with TRBJ2-7; TRBD2 agrees at 8 bases. This CDR3 spans 16 amino acids. J gave up 3 bases and V 0 bases, and 7 bases lay outside the gene matches. The germline CDR1 and CDR2 sequences are LGHNA and YNFKEQ. In DNA, the CDR3 is TGTGCCAGCAGCCAAGATAGAGCTAGCGGGCTCTACGAGCAGTACTTC. This translates into CASSQDRASGLYEQYF.

This chain joins TRBV4-1 and TRBJ2-7; 11 nucleotides agree with TRBD1. V lost 0 bases and J lost 3; bases outside the gene matches: 1. From germline, CDR1 is MGHRA and CDR2 YSYEKL. The CDR3 has 15 amino acids. CDR3 protein: CASSQEDRGLYEQYF. DNA of the CDR3: TGCGCCAGCAGCCAAGAGGACAGGGGGCTCTACGAGCAGTACTTC.

The genes are TRBV4-1 and TRBJ2-2; perhaps D is TRBD1 or TRBD2 (6 bases each). Germline CDR1 MGHRA, CDR2 YSYEKL. The CDR3 totals 16 residues. V lost 0 bases, J lost 3 bases, and 11 bases lay in between. This CDR3 is CASSQDPGADTGELFF. The CDR3 bases are TGCGCCAGCAGCCAAGATCCGGGGGCGGACACCGGGGAGCTGTTTTTT.

The chain combines TRBV6-1 with TRBJ1-3; no clear D. Trimming stripped 5 bases from V and 4 bases from J, with 9 bases between. The CDR3 spans 13 residues. CDR1 is MNHNS, CDR2 SASEGT, per germline. The CDR3 spells CASSSYIGNTIYF. In nucleotides, the CDR3 is TGTGCCAGCAGTTCTTACATCGGAAACACCATATATTTT.

The chain uses TRBV7-9 and TRBJ1-5, with 11 bases fitting TRBD1. The CDR3 has 15 residues. Germline V gene lookup returns CDR1 SEHNR and CDR2 FQNEAQ (reference sequence). V gave up 1 base and J gave up 15 bases; unmatched junction bases: 11. The CDR3 is CASSLGRTGGEFLHF. CDR3 DNA: TGTGCCAGCAGCTTAGGTAGGACAGGGGGCGAGTTTCTGCATTTT.

The sample holds a few counts of this clone. V is TRBV6-6 and J is TRBJ1-6; maybe TRBD1 (5 bases). Germline CDR1 MNHNY, CDR2 SVGAGI (reference sequence). V was pared by 0 bases and J by 8 bases, with 8 bases between. This CDR3 comprises 14 residues. CDR3 in DNA: TGTGCCAGCAGTTACTCGATGGGGGATTCACCCCTCCACTTT. This encodes CASSYSMGDSPLHF.

This chain's CDR3 is CASSSSYEQYF. CDR3 nucleotides: TGCGCCAGCAGCTCGTCCTACGAGCAGTACTTC. The chain carries TRBV5-1 and TRBJ2-7; D is undetermined. CDR1 SGHRS and CDR2 YFSETQ come from the germline V gene. This CDR3 has 11 residues. With 3 bases removed from V and 1 base from J, the gap between germline ends came to 2 bases.

This chain links TRBV19 with TRBJ2-7; D unresolved. Per germline, CDR1 LNHDA and CDR2 SQIVND (reference sequence). Trimming pared 6 bases from V and 6 bases from J, leaving 6 bases between. The CDR3 loop spans 10 amino acids. The CDR3 spells CASRTGEQYF. DNA for the CDR3: TGTGCCAGTAGGACGGGCGAGCAGTACTTC.

The gene calls are TRBV5-6 and TRBJ2-3, with TRBD1 identical over 8 bases. Germline assignment: CDR1 SGHDT and CDR2 YYEEEE. V shed 6 bases, J shed 4 bases, and the junction held 7 bases outside the gene matches. This CDR3 has 14 amino acids. DNA for the CDR3: TGTGCCAGCACCTTCAGGGGGCACTCAGATACGCAGTATTTT. Translation gives CASTFRGHSDTQYF.

This sequence joins TRBV7-2 and TRBJ1-3; 10 nucleotides align to TRBD1. This CDR3 has 17 amino acids. Unmatched junction bases numbered 4, after V lost 1 base and J lost 1 base. Germline assignment: CDR1 SGHTA and CDR2 FQGNSA. The CDR3 protein is CASSLGQGALSGNTIYF. The CDR3 DNA is TGTGCCAGCAGCTTAGGACAGGGGGCATTGTCTGGAAACACCATATATTTT.

This chain connects TRBV11-2 to TRBJ1-2, with a tentative D call TRBD1 (6 bases). The CDR3 spans 15 residues. Germline values: CDR1 SGHAT, CDR2 FQNNGV. V lost 2 bases, J lost 2 bases, and 12 bases lay in between. Here the CDR3 DNA reads TGTGCCAGCAGCTTATCCGGACAGCACAACTATGGCTACACCTTC. Its translation: CASSLSGQHNYGYTF.

This chain uses TRBV9 with TRBJ2-7; D is undetermined. There are 14 residues in the CDR3. Looked up from germline, CDR1 is SGDLS and CDR2 is YYNGEE. The V and J ends lost 0 bases and 1 base respectively, with 8 bases between them. The CDR3, as DNA: TGTGCCAGCAGCGTAGGATTCGGTTCCTACGAGCAGTACTTC. Amino acid sequence: CASSVGFGSYEQYF.

This clone was picked up one time. The genes are TRBV10-2 and TRBJ1-1; D perhaps matches TRBD1 (5 bases). This CDR3 comprises 15 residues. CDR1 and CDR2 (germline): WSHSY, SAAADI. The ends were cut back, 3 bases at V and 0 bases at J, with 11 bases in the middle. The CDR3 nucleotides are TGCGCCAGCAGTGATATGGGGGGTTTGAACACTGAAGCTTTCTTT. It yields the protein CASSDMGGLNTEAFF.

This clone has just one count. The chain is built from TRBV12-5 and TRBJ2-5, with TRBD2 as a possible D gene (6 bases). The CDR3 covers 16 residues. V lost 0 bases and J lost 4, with 15 bases in between. CDR1 LGHNT and CDR2 FRNRAP come from the germline V gene. The CDR3 sequence is CASGLVRGLSIETQYF. The CDR3 coding sequence is TGTGCTAGTGGTTTGGTAAGGGGACTGTCCATAGAGACCCAGTACTTC.

The V call is TRBV5-6, the J call TRBJ2-1; TRBD1 matches 8 bases. Germline-derived CDR1 and CDR2 are SGHDT and YYEEEE. The CDR3 is made up of 16 amino acids. V lost 5 bases, J lost 4 bases, and 11 bases stayed unmatched. The CDR3: CASSYTPGQVYNEQFF. The CDR3 coding sequence is TGTGCCAGCAGTTATACCCCGGGACAGGTATACAATGAGCAGTTCTTC.

The chain links TRBV5-4 to TRBJ2-5, with D perhaps TRBD2 (6 bases). This CDR3 region has 16 residues. Germline V gives CDR1 SGHNT, CDR2 YYREEE (reference sequence). Trimming removed 6 bases at V and 1 base at J, with 19 bases between. The CDR3 sequence is CASTPGGVLGQETQYF. Here the CDR3 DNA reads TGTGCCAGCACCCCCGGCGGGGTGCTAGGCCAAGAGACCCAGTACTTC. The variable domain in full, with the rest retrieved from reference TRBV5-4 and TRBJ2-5, is ETGVTQSPTHLIKTRGQQVTLRCSSQSGHNTVSWYQQALGQGPQFIFQYYREEENGRGNFPPRFSGLQFPNYSSELNVNALELDDSALYLCASTPGGVLGQETQYFGPGTRLLVL.

The J gene is TRBJ1-3, the V gene TRBV5-4; D gene uncertain. V was clipped by 0 bases and J by 0 bases, with 7 bases between them. Germline CDR1 and CDR2: SGHNT and YYREEE (reference sequence). The CDR3 spans 15 residues. The CDR3 here is CASSLGMLSGNTIYF. CDR3 in DNA: TGTGCCAGCAGCTTGGGGATGCTCTCTGGAAACACCATATATTTT.

This clone showed up just once. The chain uses TRBV27 and TRBJ1-2, with 8 bases identical to TRBD1. This CDR3 has 16 amino acids. Germline CDR1 is MNHEY and CDR2 is SMNVEV (reference sequence). Trimming removed 5 bases from V and 4 bases from J; junction bases left unmatched: 12. The CDR3 coding sequence is TGTGCCAGCAGTCCCTTCTCAGACAGGGGAGCCTATGGCTACACCTTC. It translates to CASSPFSDRGAYGYTF.

This chain uses TRBV11-2 with TRBJ2-3, with 16 positions matching TRBD2. Germline lookup yields CDR1 SGHAT and CDR2 FQNNGV. CDR3 length: 19 amino acids. Losses at the gene ends were 5 bases for V and 5 bases for J; bases not matched to a gene: 13. The CDR3 region has the DNA TGTGCCAGCAGCCCCAACCTCGGGACTAGCGGGGGGGTCATAGATACGCAGTATTTT. Protein: CASSPNLGTSGGVIDTQYF.

The chain's CDR3 is CAWSSGSGELFF. The CDR3, as DNA: TGTGCCTGGAGTAGTGGGTCCGGGGAGCTGTTTTTT. The J gene is TRBJ2-2, the V gene TRBV30; no firm D call. This CDR3 has 12 residues. From germline, CDR1 is GTSNPN and CDR2 SVGIG (reference sequence). V dropped 2 bases and J dropped 6 bases, with 7 bases sitting between them.

Only one count was recorded for this clone. V is TRBV11-2 and J is TRBJ1-6; 9 nucleotides match TRBD1. V trimming: 6 bases; J trimming: 8 bases; junction bases outside the gene matches: 8. This CDR3 is 15 amino acids long. Germline V CDR1 and CDR2: SGHAT, FQNNGV. CDR3 nucleotide sequence: TGTGCCAGCAGGACGGACAGGGGTAGGGATTCACCCCTCCACTTT. Its protein is CASRTDRGRDSPLHF.